This T cell receptor (beta chain) originates from a study of cytomegalovirus exposure and HLA in healthy donors. The PCR ran on 60 Vbeta and 13 Jbeta primers. Some clones are missing from TCRdb's copy, which holds only in-frame ones; the method was immunoSEQ multiplex PCR. This sample's table reports approximately 110,000 clones. The CDR3 is 15 residues long. V lost 4 bases to trimming and J lost 4 bases; unmatched junction nucleotides: 11. CDR1 and CDR2 from the germline V gene are SGHRS and YFSETQ. The chain joins TRBV5-1 to TRBJ2-7, with 7 bases aligning to TRBD2. This clonotype originated in a man aged 35-49 years in good health and CMV-seronegative. Sequenced material: PBMCs. CDR3 residues: CASSPTLAGVYEQYF. The CDR3 region has the DNA TGCGCCAGCAGCCCGACGTTGGCGGGAGTGTACGAGCAGTACTTC.